The sequence of this TCR beta chain was determined in a study of STAT3 mutations in large granular lymphocyte leukemia. Study-level findings and limits: In about 30% of the 18 patients, new TCR clonotypes emerged after therapy. In some patients, a small highly pathogenic clone possibly went undetected. Treatment regimens differed across patients between samplings. Every T-LGLL patient had at least one immunodominant TCRbeta clonotype.

Comments on this clone: Its antigen is undetermined.

The CDR3 consists of 14 residues. V lost 4 bases to trimming and J lost 2 bases, with 12 bases between them. CDR1 and CDR2 from the germline V gene are KGHSH and LQKENI. Generated by immunoSEQ multiplex PCR, the TCRdb table keeps only in-frame clones and is missing some. The data hold 3,000 to 3,500 clones, with about 74% observed a single time. The source is a man in his fifties or sixties with T-cell large granular lymphocyte leukemia. Some clones in this sample may be carry-over from other donors' samples. Source material: peripheral blood mononuclear cells. The rearrangement joins TRBV18 to TRBJ2-7; D gene ambiguous. In nucleotides, the CDR3 is TGTGCCAGCTCACGTAACAGACGACCCTACGAGCAGTACTTC. It specifies CASSRNRRPYEQYF.